These T cell receptor beta chains were read from a single sample in a study of tumor-infiltrating lymphocytes in glioblastoma multiforme. Each CDR3 protein gets one entry after TCRdb re-called the multiplex PCR reads with MiXCR. The sample shows approximately 15,000 distinct CDR3 sequences, approximately 71% of them seen only once. The specimen sequenced was brain tumor tissue. Receptors were obtained from a male donor with glioblastoma. The CDR3 runs from the conserved cysteine through the conserved F or W. D genes are given only for firm matches. Clone size is shown for a subset of rows, as once, few, many or a class of expanded clone.

CDR3aa	CDR3nt	abundance	d_gene	j_gene	v_gene
CSSRPLTTGDQPQHF	TGCTCTAGCAGACCCTTGACGACAGGGGATCAGCCCCAGCATTTT	-	TRBD1	TRBJ1-5	TRBV10-2
CSAIWTAINGYTF	TGCAGTGCTATTTGGACAGCTATTAATGGCTACACCTTC	few	-	TRBJ1-2	TRBV20-1
CASSDNSNSEASF	TGTGCCAGCAGTGACAACTCGAACTCTGAAGCTTCCTTT	-	-	TRBJ1-1	TRBV2
CSSSYMRPVPYAKNIQYF	TGTTCCAGCAGTTACATGAGACCTGTTCCGTACGCCAAAAACATTCAGTACTTC	-	-	TRBJ2-4	TRBV27
CANSLAGETQYF	TGTGCCAATAGCTTGGCGGGCGAGACCCAGTACTTC	-	-	TRBJ2-5	TRBV5-5
CASSPGTSAYEQYF	TGTGCCAGCAGCCCCGGGACTAGCGCCTACGAGCAGTACTTC	many	TRBD2	TRBJ2-7	TRBV28
CASTPSFDQGPTVNTGELFF	TGTGCCAGCACCCCCTCATTCGACCAAGGGCCAACGGTAAACACCGGGGAGCTGTTTTTT	-	-	TRBJ2-2	TRBV11-2
CASSGTLNEQFF	TGTGCCAGCTCAGGCACCCTCAATGAGCAGTTCTTC	-	-	TRBJ2-1	TRBV6-1
CACSSRERIWDAQFF	TGTGCCTGCAGCTCCAGGGAGAGGATTTGGGATGCGCAGTTCTTC	few	-	TRBJ2-1	TRBV12-3/TRBV12-4
CASKKRGTDNEQFF	TGTGCCAGCAAAAAACGGGGGACTGACAATGAGCAGTTCTTC	medium-sized	-	TRBJ2-1	TRBV2
CASSYWRTGSETQYF	TGTGCCAGCAGTTACTGGCGGACAGGCAGCGAGACCCAGTACTTC	-	TRBD1	TRBJ2-5	TRBV6-5
CASSLGGNSYEQYF	TGTGCCAGCAGCTTAGGGGGCAACTCCTACGAGCAGTACTTC	-	-	TRBJ2-7	TRBV11-2
CASSFSGVAGELFF	TGTGCCAGCAGCTTTAGCGGGGTCGCCGGGGAGCTGTTTTTT	many	TRBD2	TRBJ2-2	TRBV5-8
CAIRPGTGDLQETQYF	TGTGCCATCAGACCCGGGACAGGGGACTTACAAGAGACCCAGTACTTC	-	TRBD1	TRBJ2-5	TRBV10-3
CASSLSTRRAKNIKYF	TGTGCCAGCAGTTTATCGACAAGGCGAGCCAAAAACATTAAGTACTTC	-	-	TRBJ2-4	TRBV28
CASSELAGSNEQFF	TGTGCCAGCAGTGAACTAGCGGGGTCGAATGAGCAGTTCTTC	-	TRBD2	TRBJ2-1	TRBV6-1
CASSYSTGGPQPQHF	TGTGCCAGCAGTTACTCGACAGGGGGGCCTCAGCCCCAGCATTTT	medium-sized	TRBD1	TRBJ1-5	TRBV6-6
CSVEPLRGEAFF	TGCAGCGTTGAACCGCTCAGGGGGGAAGCTTTCTTT	-	TRBD1	TRBJ1-1	TRBV29-1
CVSSFRTGGMDEQYF	TGTGTCAGCAGTTTTAGGACTGGGGGCATGGACGAGCAGTACTTC	-	-	TRBJ2-7	TRBV28
CASSLGGGKETQYF	TGTGCCAGCAGCTTGGGAGGGGGGAAAGAGACCCAGTACTTC	few	-	TRBJ2-5	TRBV7-2
CASSPFPQGETQYF	TGTGCCAGCAGCCCGTTTCCCCAGGGAGAGACCCAGTACTTC	-	-	TRBJ2-5	TRBV11-2
CASSTPGTGNNEQFF	TGTGCCAGCAGTACACCCGGGACAGGGAACAATGAGCAGTTCTTC	few	TRBD1	TRBJ2-1	TRBV28
CASSLVRSSGGSKTGELFF	TGTGCCAGCAGCTTAGTTCGTTCCAGCGGGGGCTCGAAGACTGGAGAGCTGTTTTTT	-	TRBD2	TRBJ2-2	TRBV11-2
CASSEVSGADEQYF	TGTGCCAGCAGTGAAGTATCCGGGGCAGACGAGCAGTACTTC	once	-	TRBJ2-7	TRBV6-4
CASSLRQTTGELFF	TGTGCCAGCAGCCTGAGACAGACCACCGGGGAGCTGTTTTTT	-	-	TRBJ2-2	TRBV11-2
CASRSLGGQSSTDTQYF	TGTGCCAGCAGATCCTTAGGGGGACAGTCTAGCACAGATACGCAGTATTTT	-	TRBD1	TRBJ2-3	TRBV6-2/TRBV6-3
CASMPLAGEPNEQYF	TGTGCCAGCATGCCCTTAGCGGGAGAGCCGAACGAGCAGTACTTC	-	TRBD2	TRBJ2-7	TRBV28
CASSLDRGHQPQHF	TGTGCCAGCAGTTTGGACAGGGGGCATCAGCCCCAGCATTTC	once	TRBD1	TRBJ1-5	TRBV12-3/TRBV12-4
CASSSTGPNGCTF	TGTGCCAGCAGTTCTACAGGGCCAAATGGCTGCACCTTC	-	-	TRBJ1-2	TRBV12-3/TRBV12-4
CAISESFYYPASGASNGRLNEQFF	TGTGCCATCAGTGAGTCCTTTTACTACCCGGCTAGCGGAGCATCGAACGGACGACTCAATGAGCAGTTCTTC	-	TRBD2	TRBJ2-1	TRBV10-3
CSARDQTSGRLYNEQFF	TGCAGTGCTAGAGATCAGACTAGCGGGAGGTTATACAATGAGCAGTTCTTC	-	TRBD2	TRBJ2-1	TRBV20-1
CASSLDPAKTSTDTRYF	TGTGCCAGCAGTTTAGATCCTGCAAAAACTAGCACAGATACGCGGTATTTT	-	-	TRBJ2-3	TRBV11-2
CASKTERDTEAFF	TGTGCCAGCAAGACGGAGAGGGACACTGAAGCTTTCTTT	many	-	TRBJ1-1	TRBV2
CASSPVLAGEIVVETQYF	TGCGCCAGCAGCCCGGTACTAGCGGGAGAAATTGTCGTGGAGACCCAGTACTTC	-	TRBD2	TRBJ2-5	TRBV4-1
CASSYRLFSVETQYF	TGTGCCAGCAGTTACCGTCTTTTTAGTGTAGAGACCCAGTACTTC	once	-	TRBJ2-5	TRBV6-5
CASRSSIACRTDTQYF	TGCGCCAGCAGGTCCTCCATAGCGTGCCGCACAGATACGCAGTATTTT	-	-	TRBJ2-3	TRBV5-1